The 2 T cell receptor beta chains in this list originate from one sample, sequenced in a study of T-cell reconstitution after alpha-beta-depleted transplantation in children (TCRdb year 2016). Library preparation used PCR. TCRdb shows the sequencer as Illumina HiSeq 2500. To normalize quantification of the TCRbeta repertoire, the TCR libraries were built with molecular barcoding that relied on unique molecular identifiers. Using fastp at Q25 and MiXCR, TCRdb reprocessed the public reads and kept productive beta chains. Identical CDR3 proteins give one entry, which carries the most common genes and DNA. In all, the sample holds approximately 400,000 distinct CDR3 sequences, and roughly 10% of those were seen once. The ten largest clonotypes hold roughly 6% of the sample. This sample comprised PBMCs from the stem cell graft donor, obtained from the stem cell graft. The receptors derive from a human donor who donated a stem cell graft to a child with acute myeloid leukemia.

The sample holds many counts of this clonotype. V and J are TRBV29-1 and TRBJ2-3, with TRBD2 as a possible D gene (6 bases). Trimming removed 7 bases at V and 1 base at J, with 12 bases between. Germline assignment: CDR1 SQVTM and CDR2 ANQGSEA. This CDR3 has 13 amino acids. The CDR3 reads CSAGDWGTDTQYF. The CDR3 bases are TGCAGCGCTGGGGACTGGGGCACAGATACGCAGTATTTT.

This clonotype was observed a handful of times. This chain links TRBV3-1 with TRBJ2-5; D is possibly TRBD1 (6 bases). The CDR3 has 15 amino acids. Per germline, CDR1 LGHDT and CDR2 YNNKEL (reference sequence). Trimming cost V 3 bases and J 1 base, with 12 bases left between them. CDR3 DNA: TGTGCCAGCAGCCAGATCCAGGGGATCCAAGAGACCCAGTACTTC. Amino acids: CASSQIQGIQETQYF.